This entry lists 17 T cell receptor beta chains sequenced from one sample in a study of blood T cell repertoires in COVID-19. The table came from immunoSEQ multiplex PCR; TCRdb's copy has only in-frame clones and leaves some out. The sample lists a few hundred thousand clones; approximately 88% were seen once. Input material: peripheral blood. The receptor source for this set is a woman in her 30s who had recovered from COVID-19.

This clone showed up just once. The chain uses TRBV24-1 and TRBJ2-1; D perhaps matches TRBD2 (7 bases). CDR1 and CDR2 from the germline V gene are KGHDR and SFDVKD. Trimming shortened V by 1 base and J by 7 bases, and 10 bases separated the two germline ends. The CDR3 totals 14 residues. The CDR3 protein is CATSDFGGANEQFF. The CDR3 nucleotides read TGTGCCACCAGTGATTTTGGGGGGGCAAATGAGCAGTTCTTC.

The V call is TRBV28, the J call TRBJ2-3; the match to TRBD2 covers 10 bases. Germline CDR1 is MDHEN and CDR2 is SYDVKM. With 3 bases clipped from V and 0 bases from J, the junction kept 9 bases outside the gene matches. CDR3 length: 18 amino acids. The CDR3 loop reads CASSFLLAGDRSTDTQYF. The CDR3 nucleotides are TGTGCCAGCAGTTTTCTGCTAGCGGGGGACCGTAGCACAGATACGCAGTATTTT.

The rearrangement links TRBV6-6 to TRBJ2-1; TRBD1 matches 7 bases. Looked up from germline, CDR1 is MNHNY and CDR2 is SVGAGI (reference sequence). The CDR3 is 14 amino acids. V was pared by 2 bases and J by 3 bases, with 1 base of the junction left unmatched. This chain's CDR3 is CASSYTGVYNEQFF. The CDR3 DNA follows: TGTGCCAGCAGTTACACAGGGGTCTACAATGAGCAGTTCTTC.

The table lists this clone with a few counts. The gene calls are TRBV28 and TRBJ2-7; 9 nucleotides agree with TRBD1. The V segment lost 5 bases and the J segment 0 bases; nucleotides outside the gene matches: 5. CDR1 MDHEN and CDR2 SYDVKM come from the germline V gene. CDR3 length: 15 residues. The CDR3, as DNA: TGTGCCAGCAGTCCCCAGACAGGGGGCTCCTACGAGCAGTACTTC. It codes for CASSPQTGGSYEQYF.

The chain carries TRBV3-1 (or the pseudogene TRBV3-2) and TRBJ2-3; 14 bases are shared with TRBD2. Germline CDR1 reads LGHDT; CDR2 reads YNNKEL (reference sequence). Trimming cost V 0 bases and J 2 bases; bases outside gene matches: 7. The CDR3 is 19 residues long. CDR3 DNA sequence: TGTGCCAGCAGCCAAGACTCGACTAGCGGGGGGGTAATCACAGATACGCAGTATTTT. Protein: CASSQDSTSGGVITDTQYF.

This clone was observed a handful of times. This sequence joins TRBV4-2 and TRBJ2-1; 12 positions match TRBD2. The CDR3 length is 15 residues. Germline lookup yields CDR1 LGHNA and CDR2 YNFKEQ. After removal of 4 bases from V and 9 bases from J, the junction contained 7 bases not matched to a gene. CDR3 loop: CASSLPSGGVGEQFF. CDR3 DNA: TGTGCCAGCAGCCTTCCTAGCGGGGGGGTAGGTGAGCAGTTCTTC.

The CDR3 reads CASSQDPPGTSVPTDTQYF. The CDR3, as DNA: TGCGCCAGCAGCCAAGATCCTCCCGGGACTAGCGTCCCCACAGATACGCAGTATTTT. The gene calls are TRBV4-1 and TRBJ2-3, with TRBD2 identical over 10 bases. Germline assignment: CDR1 MGHRA and CDR2 YSYEKL. CDR3 length: 19 residues. V was pared by 0 bases and J by 2 bases, with 11 bases of the junction left unmatched.

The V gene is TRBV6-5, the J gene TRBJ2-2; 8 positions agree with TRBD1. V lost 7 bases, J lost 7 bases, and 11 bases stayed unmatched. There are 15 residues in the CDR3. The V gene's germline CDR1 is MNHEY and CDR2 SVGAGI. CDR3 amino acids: CASKGPQGAGGELFF. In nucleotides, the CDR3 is TGTGCCAGCAAAGGACCCCAGGGGGCGGGCGGGGAGCTGTTTTTT.

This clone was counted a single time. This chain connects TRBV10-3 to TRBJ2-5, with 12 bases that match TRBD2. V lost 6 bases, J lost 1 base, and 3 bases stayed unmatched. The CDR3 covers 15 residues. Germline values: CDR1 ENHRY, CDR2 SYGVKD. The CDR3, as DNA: TGTGCCATCAGACTAGCGGGGGGCCCCCAAGAGACCCAGTACTTC. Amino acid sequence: CAIRLAGGPQETQYF.

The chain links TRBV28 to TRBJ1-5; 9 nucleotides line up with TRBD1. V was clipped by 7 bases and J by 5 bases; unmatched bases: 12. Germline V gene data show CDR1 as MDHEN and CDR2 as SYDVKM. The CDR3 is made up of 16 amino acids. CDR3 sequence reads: CASTPSGTGRDQPQHF. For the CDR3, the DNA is TGTGCCAGCACCCCTTCCGGGACAGGGAGAGATCAGCCCCAGCATTTT.

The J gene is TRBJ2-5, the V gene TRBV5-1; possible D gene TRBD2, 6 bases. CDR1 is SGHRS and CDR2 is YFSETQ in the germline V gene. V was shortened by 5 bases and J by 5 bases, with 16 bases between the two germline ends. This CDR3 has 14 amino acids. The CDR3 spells CASSRRERAETQYF. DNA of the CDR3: TGCGCCAGCAGTCGCCGGGAGCGGGCGGAGACCCAGTACTTC.

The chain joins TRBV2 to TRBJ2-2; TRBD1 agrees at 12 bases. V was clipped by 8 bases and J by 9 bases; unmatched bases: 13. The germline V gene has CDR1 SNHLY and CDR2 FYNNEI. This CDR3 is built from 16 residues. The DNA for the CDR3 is TGTGCCAGCCAACCCGGGACAGGGGGCCTCTCCAGGGAGCTGTTTTTT. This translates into CASQPGTGGLSRELFF.

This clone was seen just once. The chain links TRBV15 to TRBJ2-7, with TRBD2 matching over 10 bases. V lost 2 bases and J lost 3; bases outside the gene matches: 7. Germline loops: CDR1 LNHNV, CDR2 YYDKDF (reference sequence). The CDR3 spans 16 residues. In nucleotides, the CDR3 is TGTGCCACCAGCAGAAGCTTAGCGGGGGGTGACTACGAGCAGTACTTC. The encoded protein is CATSRSLAGGDYEQYF.

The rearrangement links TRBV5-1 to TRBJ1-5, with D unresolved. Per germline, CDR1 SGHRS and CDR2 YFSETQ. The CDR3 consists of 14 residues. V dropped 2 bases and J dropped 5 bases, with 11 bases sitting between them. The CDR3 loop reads CASSLSGSHQPQHF. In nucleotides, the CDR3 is TGCGCCAGCAGCTTATCCGGGAGTCATCAGCCCCAGCATTTT.

DNA for the CDR3: TGTGCCAGCAGCCAAGCAACAGGGCCTCAGAACACTGAAGCTTTCTTT. Its translation is CASSQATGPQNTEAFF. The V and J genes are TRBV4-2 and TRBJ1-1, with D maybe TRBD1 (6 bases). Germline lookup yields CDR1 LGHNA and CDR2 YNFKEQ. The CDR3 totals 16 residues. The germline V and J ends were trimmed by 1 base and 1 base, with 13 bases remaining between them.

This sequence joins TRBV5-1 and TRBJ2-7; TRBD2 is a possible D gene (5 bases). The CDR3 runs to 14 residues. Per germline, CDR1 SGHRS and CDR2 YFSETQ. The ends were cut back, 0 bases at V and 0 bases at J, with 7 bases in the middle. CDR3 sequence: CASSLGEISYEQYF. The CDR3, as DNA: TGCGCCAGCAGCTTGGGGGAGATCTCCTACGAGCAGTACTTC.

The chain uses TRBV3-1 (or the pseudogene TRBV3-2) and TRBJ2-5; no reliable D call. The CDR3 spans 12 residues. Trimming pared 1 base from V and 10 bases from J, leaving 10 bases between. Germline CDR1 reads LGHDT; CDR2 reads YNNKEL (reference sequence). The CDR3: CASSQAPIGQYF. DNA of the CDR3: TGTGCCAGCAGCCAAGCCCCGATCGGCCAGTACTTC.